This entry lists 31 T cell receptor beta chains sequenced from one sample in a study of cytomegalovirus exposure and HLA in healthy donors. 13 Jbeta primers and 60 Vbeta primers were used for the PCR. The data were produced by immunoSEQ multiplex PCR, yet TCRdb's version contains in-frame clones alone and is incomplete. The profile shows some 140,000 clones, 80% of them singletons. The source material was PBMCs. Receptors were obtained from a woman in her forties in good health and CMV-seropositive.

This chain joins TRBV10-1 and TRBJ2-3, with 15 bases aligning to TRBD2. The CDR3 sequence is 16 residues long. Germline CDR1 and CDR2: WNHNN and SYGVQD (reference sequence). V lost 2 bases to trimming and J lost 4 bases; unmatched junction nucleotides: 1. As DNA, the CDR3 is TGCGCCAGCAGTGAGGGGACTAGCGGGAGGCCAGATACGCAGTATTTT. Residues: CASSEGTSGRPDTQYF.

This chain links TRBV7-5 with TRBJ2-7; the table calls TRBD2, which could not be checked here. TRBV7-5 represents a pseudogene. The CDR3 sequence is 13 residues long. In DNA form, the CDR3 reads TGTGTCAGCTCCGGACTAGCGGCCTACGAGCAGTACTTC. This translates into CVSSGLAAYEQYF.

The sample holds a few counts of this clone. This chain uses TRBV18 with TRBJ1-2; 8 nucleotides match TRBD1. The CDR3 consists of 16 residues. CDR1 is KGHSH, CDR2 LQKENI, per germline. V was clipped by 5 bases and J by 4 bases; unmatched bases: 12. CDR3 sequence (DNA): TGTGCCAGCTCAGCTTCTCAGGGGGCGCCGGGCTATGGCTACACCTTC. Protein sequence: CASSASQGAPGYGYTF.

This clone was seen only once. Additional DNA sequences in this sample encode the identical CDR3. J is TRBJ2-5 and V is TRBV27; the D is unclear. The CDR3 is 12 residues long. V lost 5 bases and J lost 2, with 6 bases in between. Germline values: CDR1 MNHEY, CDR2 SMNVEV (reference sequence). In DNA, the CDR3 is TGTGCCAGCAGTCCCACTCAAGAGACCCAGTACTTC. The encoded protein is CASSPTQETQYF.

This chain connects TRBV4-1 to TRBJ2-2; D may be TRBD1 (6 bases). The CDR3 consists of 15 residues. The V and J ends lost 4 bases and 1 base respectively, with 10 bases between them. The germline V gene encodes CDR1 MGHRA and CDR2 YSYEKL. CDR3 amino acids: CASSLSTGNTGELFF. The CDR3 nucleotides are TGCGCCAGCAGCCTGTCGACAGGGAACACCGGGGAGCTGTTTTTT.

This clone was seen more than once but under ten times. The CDR3 DNA sequence: TGTGCCAGCTCACCACAGAGGAGGGGGCCAAACTATGGCTACACCTTC. Translation: CASSPQRRGPNYGYTF. The chain uses TRBV18 and TRBJ1-2; 7 bases match TRBD1. This CDR3 is built from 16 residues. Germline CDR1 is KGHSH and CDR2 is LQKENI. The ends lost 1 base at V and 2 bases at J; junction bases unmatched: 7. Looking up the rest from reference TRBV18 and TRBJ1-2 gives the full variable domain: NAGVMQNPRHLVRRRGQEARLRCSPMKGHSHVYWYRQLPEEGLKFMVYLQKENIIDESGMPKERFSAEFPKEGPSILRIQQVVRGDSAAYFCASSPQRRGPNYGYTFGSGTRLTVV.

J is TRBJ1-1 and V is TRBV11-1, with D perhaps matching TRBD1 (6 bases). The V gene's germline CDR1 is SGHAT and CDR2 FQDESV (reference sequence). Between the trimmed V and J ends, which lost 4 bases and 5 bases, there was a span of 11 bases. The CDR3 covers 13 residues. The CDR3 sequence: CASSSQGYTEAFF. CDR3 nucleotides: TGTGCCAGCAGCTCCCAGGGGTATACTGAAGCTTTCTTT.

This clone has only one observation. The chain couples TRBV11-3 to TRBJ1-5, with D possibly matching TRBD1 (5 bases). The CDR3 contains 13 residues. V dropped 5 bases and J dropped 7 bases, with 12 bases sitting between them. CDR1 and CDR2 (germline): SGHNT, YENEEA. The CDR3 DNA follows: TGTGCCAGCAGCAGATCGGGGGAACAGCCCCAGCATTTT. Protein sequence: CASSRSGEQPQHF.

This clone was seen just once. This chain connects TRBV4-1 to TRBJ2-7; TRBD2 is a possible D gene (5 bases). Between the trimmed V and J ends, which lost 3 bases and 4 bases, there was a span of 10 bases. The CDR3 spans 13 residues. Germline-derived CDR1 and CDR2 are MGHRA and YSYEKL. CDR3 amino acids: CASSQEVMYEQYF. DNA for the CDR3: TGCGCCAGCAGCCAGGAGGTGATGTACGAGCAGTACTTC.

The chain combines TRBV27 with TRBJ2-1; 8 positions match TRBD2. Trimming removed 8 bases from V and 1 base from J; junction bases left unmatched: 10. This CDR3 contains 16 residues. The germline V gene encodes CDR1 MNHEY and CDR2 SMNVEV (reference sequence). The CDR3 DNA sequence: TGTGCCAGCCCGATCGGGCGGGAGGTATCCTACAATGAGCAGTTCTTC. This translates into CASPIGREVSYNEQFF.

The chain employs TRBV30 and TRBJ2-5, with TRBD1 as a possible D gene (5 bases). This CDR3 comprises 14 residues. The V gene lost 4 bases and the J gene lost 5 bases, with 17 bases spanning the gap. Germline loops: CDR1 GTSNPN, CDR2 SVGIG (reference sequence). The CDR3: CAWTLLGERETQYF. The CDR3 bases are TGTGCCTGGACCCTGCTAGGGGAAAGGGAGACCCAGTACTTC.

V and J are TRBV5-1 and TRBJ2-7; 8 bases map to TRBD2. Germline assignment: CDR1 SGHRS and CDR2 YFSETQ. The ends lost 4 bases at V and 4 bases at J; junction bases unmatched: 4. CDR3 size: 13 residues. Written as DNA, the CDR3 is TGCGCCAGCAGCATTAGCGGGACATACGAGCAGTACTTC. Protein: CASSISGTYEQYF.

In DNA, the CDR3 is TGTGCCAGCAGCTTGGAACAGGGACGCTACGAGCAGTACTTC. Encoded protein: CASSLEQGRYEQYF. V is TRBV5-4 and J is TRBJ2-7; D may be TRBD1 (6 bases). With 0 bases removed from V and 3 bases from J, the gap between germline ends came to 10 bases. Germline assignment: CDR1 SGHNT and CDR2 YYREEE (reference sequence). The CDR3 contains 14 residues. The entire variable domain, with the rest obtained from reference TRBV5-4 and TRBJ2-7, is as follows: ETGVTQSPTHLIKTRGQQVTLRCSSQSGHNTVSWYQQALGQGPQFIFQYYREEENGRGNFPPRFSGLQFPNYSSELNVNALELDDSALYLCASSLEQGRYEQYFGPGTRLTVT.

V usage is TRBV5-1 and J usage is TRBJ1-2; tentative D call: TRBD1 (5 bases). The CDR3 loop spans 15 amino acids. CDR1 and CDR2 (germline): SGHRS, YFSETQ. Trimming took 0 bases from V and 6 from J, leaving 15 bases between them. CDR3 DNA: TGCGCCAGCAGCTTGGACGGGGGAAGAGGAGATGGCTACACCTTC. Its protein product is CASSLDGGRGDGYTF.

V gene TRBV18 combines with J gene TRBJ2-5; TRBD2 matches 9 bases. CDR1 KGHSH and CDR2 LQKENI come from the germline V gene. The junction had 9 bases not matched to a gene; V was cut back by 5 bases and J by 2 bases. The CDR3 has 16 residues. The CDR3 protein is CASSKTSGPRQETQYF. In nucleotides, the CDR3 is TGTGCCAGCTCAAAAACTAGCGGGCCAAGGCAAGAGACCCAGTACTTC.

The genes are TRBV5-4 and TRBJ2-7, with 8 nucleotides matching TRBD1. J was trimmed by 2 bases and V by 4 bases; bases with no gene match: 5. Per the germline V gene, CDR1 is SGHNT and CDR2 is YYREEE (reference sequence). The CDR3 length is 14 residues. The CDR3 coding sequence is TGTGCCAGCAGCCCGGACAGGGCACCCTACGAGCAGTACTTC. As protein: CASSPDRAPYEQYF.

The rearrangement links TRBV19 to TRBJ2-4; TRBD2 matches 14 bases. Germline loops: CDR1 LNHDA, CDR2 SQIVND (reference sequence). This CDR3 is built from 18 residues. After removal of 7 bases from V and 3 bases from J, the junction contained 11 bases not matched to a gene. The CDR3 is CASTQTSGRALGKNIQYF. Here the CDR3 DNA reads TGTGCCAGTACCCAGACTAGCGGGAGGGCCTTAGGCAAAAACATTCAGTACTTC.

This chain links TRBV9 with TRBJ2-1; TRBD2 matches at 8 bases. The CDR3 has 17 amino acids. CDR1 is SGDLS, CDR2 YYNGEE, per germline. Trimming took 0 bases from V and 4 from J; bases not matched to a gene: 9. The DNA of the CDR3 is TGTGCCAGCAGCGTAGGGGTAGCGGGGCTATCTTACAATGAGCAGTTCTTC. This translates into CASSVGVAGLSYNEQFF. Using reference TRBV9 and TRBJ2-1 for the parts outside the CDR3, the full variable domain is DSGVTQTPKHLITATGQRVTLRCSPRSGDLSVYWYQQSLDQGLQFLIQYYNGEERAKGNILERFSAQQFPDLHSELNLSSLELGDSALYFCASSVGVAGLSYNEQFFGPGTRLTVL.

V gene TRBV7-9 combines with J gene TRBJ2-5; possibly TRBD2 for D (6 bases). V lost 6 bases and J 5 bases, leaving 13 bases between the germline ends. This CDR3 contains 13 residues. Germline CDR1 and CDR2: SEHNR and FQNEAQ (reference sequence). CDR3 in DNA: TGTGCCAGCAGTCAGGGTGGAGGGGAGACCCAGTACTTC. As protein: CASSQGGGETQYF. Supplemented by reference TRBV7-9 and TRBJ2-5, the full variable domain reads DTGVSQNPRHKITKRGQNVTFRCDPISEHNRLYWYRQTLGQGPEFLTYFQNEAQLEKSRLLSDRFSAERPKGSFSTLEIQRTEQGDSAMYLCASSQGGGETQYFGPGTRLLVL.

This chain connects TRBV18 to TRBJ1-5; D unclear. Trimming removed 2 bases from V and 0 bases from J, with 8 bases in between. The CDR3 loop spans 15 amino acids. The germline gives CDR1 KGHSH, CDR2 LQKENI. For the CDR3, the DNA is TGTGCCAGCTCACCAGGGCAGTTTAGCAATCAGCCCCAGCATTTT. Its protein is CASSPGQFSNQPQHF.

The rearrangement links TRBV29-1 to TRBJ2-7; D perhaps matches TRBD1 (5 bases). The length of the CDR3 is 13 residues. Trimming left V 4 bases short and J 3 bases short, with 13 bases between. CDR1 and CDR2 from the germline V gene are SQVTM and ANQGSEA. The CDR3 spells CSVANRLFYEQYF. In DNA form, the CDR3 reads TGCAGCGTTGCTAACAGGCTCTTCTACGAGCAGTACTTC.

This clone was seen just once. The chain carries TRBV19 and TRBJ1-1; no reliable D call. The V and J ends lost 1 base and 1 base respectively, with 7 bases between them. The germline V gene has CDR1 LNHDA and CDR2 SQIVND (reference sequence). This CDR3 is 14 amino acids long. The CDR3 DNA sequence: TGTGCCAGTAGTATAGTAGTCCGGAACACTGAAGCTTTCTTT. The encoded protein is CASSIVVRNTEAFF. Variable domain in full (rest from reference TRBV19 and TRBJ1-1): DGGITQSPKYLFRKEGQNVTLSCEQNLNHDAMYWYRQDPGQGLRLIYYSQIVNDFQKGDIAEGYSVSREKKESFPLTVTSAQKNPTAFYLCASSIVVRNTEAFFGQGTRLTVV.

This clone was detected only a few times. The chain joins TRBV7-8 to TRBJ1-1; D ambiguous. The CDR3 covers 13 residues. V was clipped by 7 bases and J by 1 base, with 10 bases between them. Per germline, CDR1 SGHVS and CDR2 FQNEAQ. CDR3 amino acids: CASNWNRNTEAFF. The DNA for the CDR3 is TGTGCCAGCAATTGGAACAGGAACACTGAAGCTTTCTTT.

Worth noting for this clone: Other DNA sequences in the same sample also yield this CDR3. The chain couples TRBV2 to TRBJ1-1; 8 bases are shared with TRBD1. The CDR3 spans 15 residues. In germline, CDR1 is SNHLY, CDR2 FYNNEI. V lost 5 bases to trimming and J lost 1 base; unmatched junction nucleotides: 6. CDR3 sequence: CASSLRQGRNTEAFF. The CDR3 bases are TGTGCCAGCAGTCTTCGACAGGGGAGGAACACTGAAGCTTTCTTT.

The genes are TRBV10-1 and TRBJ2-4, with D maybe TRBD1 (6 bases). This CDR3 is 13 amino acids long. Trimming left V 5 bases short and J 9 bases short, with 14 bases between. Germline V gene sequence: CDR1 WNHNN, CDR2 SYGVQD (reference sequence). The CDR3 DNA follows: TGCGCCAGCAGTAAGGGGGTGGAGAGCATTCAGTACTTC. Its translation: CASSKGVESIQYF.

The sample holds one count of this clone. J is TRBJ2-3 and V is TRBV11-3; 10 bases agree with TRBD2. This CDR3 has 14 residues. Trimming cost V 7 bases and J 3 bases; bases outside gene matches: 4. Looked up from germline, CDR1 is SGHNT and CDR2 is YENEEA. CDR3: CASTLAGITDTQYF. As DNA, the CDR3 is TGTGCCAGCACACTAGCGGGAATTACAGATACGCAGTATTTT.

This chain connects TRBV5-6 to TRBJ2-1, with D unresolved. Trimming removed 4 bases from V and 0 bases from J, with 11 bases in between. The CDR3 covers 15 residues. The V gene's germline CDR1 is SGHDT and CDR2 YYEEEE. CDR3 DNA: TGTGCCAGCAGCCCGACTGGAGTCTCCTACAATGAGCAGTTCTTC. It codes for CASSPTGVSYNEQFF.

The chain is built from TRBV19 and TRBJ2-3; TRBD2 aligns across 10 bases. The V segment lost 10 bases and the J segment 5 bases; nucleotides outside the gene matches: 9. CDR1 and CDR2 (germline): LNHDA, SQIVND (reference sequence). CDR3 length: 14 residues. In DNA form, the CDR3 reads TGTGCCACCCAAGCGGGAGGGCCAAGAGATACGCAGTATTTT. Residues: CATQAGGPRDTQYF.

Only a few counts were recorded for this clone. The chain uses TRBV5-4 and TRBJ2-3; 7 bases align to TRBD2. The length of the CDR3 is 16 residues. With 0 bases clipped from V and 0 bases from J, the junction kept 4 bases outside the gene matches. Germline V gene data show CDR1 as SGHNT and CDR2 as YYREEE (reference sequence). CDR3 in amino acids: CASSLGLAASTDTQYF. The CDR3 nucleotides read TGTGCCAGCAGCTTGGGTCTAGCGGCTAGCACAGATACGCAGTATTTT.

The chain employs TRBV2 and TRBJ2-1, with 9 bases fitting TRBD2. Losses at the gene ends were 8 bases for V and 4 bases for J; bases not matched to a gene: 3. The CDR3 is 13 amino acids. Germline CDR1 reads SNHLY; CDR2 reads FYNNEI. The CDR3 sequence: CASGLARYNEQFF. DNA of the CDR3: TGTGCCAGCGGACTAGCGAGATACAATGAGCAGTTCTTC.

The rearrangement links TRBV28 to TRBJ2-7; TRBD1 matches at 10 bases. There are 16 residues in the CDR3. The V gene end was trimmed by 6 bases and the J gene end by 0 bases; junction bases not matched to a gene: 8. CDR1 and CDR2 (germline): MDHEN, SYDVKM. Here the CDR3 reads CASSSRTGGLSYEQYF. CDR3 DNA sequence: TGTGCCAGCAGCTCAAGGACAGGGGGGCTCTCCTACGAGCAGTACTTC.